A selection of T cell receptor beta chains follows, all from one sample in a study of OX40 agonist ivuxolimab in advanced cancers. Method: immunoSEQ multiplex PCR; TCRdb's copy keeps in-frame clones and lacks some. The table records around 91,000 clones, nearly 90% of them present only once. The sample was CD4+ or CD8+ T cells sorted from blood, taken in a trial of the OX40 agonist ivuxolimab. The receptors stem from an adult with an advanced solid tumor such as melanoma, head and neck, liver or kidney cancer. Each CDR3 is given with its conserved first and last residue. The D gene is left open where the match is weak. Part of the rows lack a size; the others show once, few, many or a class for expanded clones.

D gene: -; J gene: TRBJ1-1; clone size: -; V gene: TRBV7-9; CDR3 protein: CASSFADKNTEAFF; CDR3 DNA: TGTGCCAGCAGCTTCGCGGACAAGAACACTGAAGCTTTCTTT
D gene: -; J gene: TRBJ1-5; clone size: -; V gene: TRBV2; CDR3 protein: CASSAGGWATQHF; CDR3 DNA: TGTGCCAGCAGTGCCGGGGGCTGGGCTACCCAGCATTTT
D gene: -; J gene: TRBJ2-2; clone size: -; V gene: TRBV28; CDR3 protein: CASSRSLDSANTGELFF; CDR3 DNA: TGTGCCAGCAGCCGCAGTTTAGACTCCGCGAACACCGGGGAGCTGTTTTTT
D gene: TRBD2; J gene: TRBJ2-7; clone size: -; V gene: TRBV10-3; CDR3 protein: CAITPTTSGNYEQYF; CDR3 DNA: TGTGCCATCACCCCCACAACTAGCGGGAACTACGAGCAGTACTTC
D gene: -; J gene: TRBJ1-1; clone size: -; V gene: TRBV6-5; CDR3 protein: CASSRLSMNTEAFF; CDR3 DNA: TGTGCCAGCAGCCGCCTCTCTATGAACACTGAAGCTTTCTTT
D gene: TRBD1; J gene: TRBJ2-7; clone size: once; V gene: TRBV7-8; CDR3 protein: CASNDRGRRATYEQYF; CDR3 DNA: TGTGCCAGCAACGATAGGGGGCGCAGGGCTACCTACGAGCAGTACTTC
D gene: -; J gene: TRBJ1-1; clone size: once; V gene: TRBV19; CDR3 protein: CASSIQNLNTEAFF; CDR3 DNA: TGTGCCAGTAGTATACAAAACTTGAACACTGAAGCTTTCTTT
D gene: TRBD1; J gene: TRBJ1-2; clone size: -; V gene: TRBV5-1; CDR3 protein: CASSPTGGRTYGYTF; CDR3 DNA: TGCGCCAGCAGCCCGACAGGGGGGAGGACCTATGGCTACACCTTC
D gene: -; J gene: TRBJ2-5; clone size: -; V gene: TRBV5-1; CDR3 protein: CASSTGRGTQYF; CDR3 DNA: TGCGCCAGCAGCACTGGGCGAGGGACCCAGTACTTC
D gene: -; J gene: TRBJ2-1; clone size: -; V gene: TRBV5-4; CDR3 protein: CASSLEAVYNEQFF; CDR3 DNA: TGTGCCAGCAGCTTGGAGGCGGTCTACAATGAGCAGTTCTTC
D gene: TRBD1; J gene: TRBJ1-2; clone size: -; V gene: TRBV28; CDR3 protein: CASSLLNRGNYGYTF; CDR3 DNA: TGTGCCAGCAGCCTTTTAAACAGGGGAAACTATGGCTACACCTTC
D gene: TRBD1; J gene: TRBJ1-2; clone size: -; V gene: TRBV4-3; CDR3 protein: CASSQAGGSGYTF; CDR3 DNA: TGCGCCAGCAGCCAAGCAGGGGGCTCTGGCTACACCTTC
D gene: TRBD1; J gene: TRBJ1-4; clone size: -; V gene: TRBV5-1; CDR3 protein: CASSQQGAREKLFF; CDR3 DNA: TGCGCCAGCAGCCAACAGGGGGCGCGTGAAAAACTGTTTTTT
D gene: TRBD2; J gene: TRBJ2-2; clone size: -; V gene: TRBV5-1; CDR3 protein: CASSLLAGGRDTGELFF; CDR3 DNA: TGCGCCAGCAGCTTGCTAGCGGGGGGGCGAGACACCGGGGAGCTGTTTTTT
D gene: -; J gene: TRBJ1-2; clone size: once; V gene: TRBV13; CDR3 protein: CASSLTFNYGYTF; CDR3 DNA: TGTGCCAGCAGCTTAACTTTTAACTATGGCTACACCTTC
D gene: -; J gene: TRBJ1-1; clone size: once; V gene: TRBV30; CDR3 protein: CAWSVAYKGWTEAFF; CDR3 DNA: TGTGCCTGGAGTGTTGCGTATAAGGGGTGGACTGAAGCTTTCTTT
D gene: -; J gene: TRBJ1-6; clone size: -; V gene: TRBV7-6; CDR3 protein: CASSLGQKDNSPLHF; CDR3 DNA: TGTGCCAGCAGCTTAGGACAGAAAGATAATTCACCCCTCCACTTT
D gene: -; J gene: TRBJ2-5; clone size: -; V gene: TRBV5-5; CDR3 protein: CASSFVQQETQYF; CDR3 DNA: TGTGCCAGCAGCTTTGTACAGCAAGAGACCCAGTACTTC
D gene: -; J gene: TRBJ1-4; clone size: -; V gene: TRBV5-6; CDR3 protein: CASSFFRASWETNEKLFF; CDR3 DNA: TGTGCCAGCAGCTTTTTTAGGGCCTCATGGGAAACTAATGAAAAACTGTTTTTT
D gene: TRBD1; J gene: TRBJ1-4; clone size: -; V gene: TRBV5-4; CDR3 protein: CASSPAGGNEKLFF; CDR3 DNA: TGTGCCAGCAGCCCGGCAGGGGGGAATGAAAAACTGTTTTTT
D gene: TRBD1; J gene: TRBJ2-7; clone size: -; V gene: TRBV5-1; CDR3 protein: CASSLWTGVDYEQYF; CDR3 DNA: TGCGCCAGCAGCTTGTGGACAGGGGTCGACTACGAGCAGTACTTC
D gene: -; J gene: TRBJ1-2; clone size: -; V gene: TRBV20-1; CDR3 protein: CSARGDYGYTF; CDR3 DNA: TGCAGTGCTCGGGGGGACTATGGCTACACCTTC
D gene: TRBD1; J gene: TRBJ2-7; clone size: -; V gene: TRBV2; CDR3 protein: CAAQSGTGFYEQYF; CDR3 DNA: TGTGCCGCCCAGTCCGGGACAGGGTTCTACGAGCAGTACTTC
D gene: -; J gene: TRBJ2-2; clone size: once; V gene: TRBV5-1; CDR3 protein: CASSLAGYGNTGELFF; CDR3 DNA: TGCGCCAGCAGCTTGGCTGGGTACGGGAACACCGGGGAGCTGTTTTTT
D gene: TRBD1; J gene: TRBJ1-5; clone size: few; V gene: TRBV30; CDR3 protein: CAWTQGDGNQPQHF; CDR3 DNA: TGTGCCTGGACACAGGGGGATGGCAATCAGCCCCAGCATTTT
D gene: -; J gene: TRBJ1-1; clone size: -; V gene: TRBV15; CDR3 protein: CATREIRGSTEAFF; CDR3 DNA: TGTGCCACCAGGGAAATCAGGGGAAGTACTGAAGCTTTCTTT
D gene: -; J gene: TRBJ1-1; clone size: -; V gene: TRBV18; CDR3 protein: CASSPQRNTEAFF; CDR3 DNA: TGTGCCAGCTCACCACAAAGGAACACTGAAGCTTTCTTT
D gene: -; J gene: TRBJ2-3; clone size: few; V gene: TRBV29-1; CDR3 protein: CSVGRDTSTDTQYF; CDR3 DNA: TGCAGCGTTGGACGGGACACGAGCACAGATACGCAGTATTTT
D gene: TRBD2; J gene: TRBJ2-1; clone size: -; V gene: TRBV15; CDR3 protein: CATSRDPGTSGSFYNEQFF; CDR3 DNA: TGTGCCACCAGCAGAGATCCCGGGACTAGCGGGAGCTTCTACAATGAGCAGTTCTTC
D gene: -; J gene: TRBJ1-5; clone size: -; V gene: TRBV19; CDR3 protein: CASSIDPTGQLDQPQHF; CDR3 DNA: TGTGCCAGTAGTATAGATCCCACAGGGCAACTAGATCAGCCCCAGCATTTT
D gene: TRBD2; J gene: TRBJ2-6; clone size: -; V gene: TRBV2; CDR3 protein: CAGLAGAKTLSGANVLTF; CDR3 DNA: TGTGCCGGACTAGCGGGGGCCAAAACTCTCTCTGGGGCCAACGTCCTGACTTTC
D gene: -; J gene: TRBJ1-5; clone size: -; V gene: TRBV18; CDR3 protein: CASSPIGVQQPQHF; CDR3 DNA: TGTGCCAGCTCACCAATAGGGGTCCAGCAGCCCCAGCATTTT
D gene: -; J gene: TRBJ1-6; clone size: -; V gene: TRBV27; CDR3 protein: CASSFRDNSPLHF; CDR3 DNA: TGTGCCAGCAGTTTCAGGGATAATTCACCCCTCCACTTT